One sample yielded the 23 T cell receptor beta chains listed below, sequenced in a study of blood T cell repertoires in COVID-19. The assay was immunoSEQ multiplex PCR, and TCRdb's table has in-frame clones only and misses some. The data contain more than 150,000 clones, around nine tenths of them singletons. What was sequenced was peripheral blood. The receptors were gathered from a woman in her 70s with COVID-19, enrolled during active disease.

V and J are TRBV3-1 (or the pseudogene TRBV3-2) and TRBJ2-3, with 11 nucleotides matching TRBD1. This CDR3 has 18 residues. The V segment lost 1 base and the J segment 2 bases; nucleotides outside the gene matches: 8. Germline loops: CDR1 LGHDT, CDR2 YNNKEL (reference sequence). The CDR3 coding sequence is TGTGCCAGCAGCCAAGGCCCGGGACAGGGGGTTTACACAGATACGCAGTATTTT. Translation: CASSQGPGQGVYTDTQYF.

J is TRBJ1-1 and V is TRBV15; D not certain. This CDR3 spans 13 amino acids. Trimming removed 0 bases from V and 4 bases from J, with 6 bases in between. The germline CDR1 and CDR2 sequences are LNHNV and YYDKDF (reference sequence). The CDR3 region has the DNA TGTGCCACCAGCAGAGATCGGGGCACTGAAGCTTTCTTT. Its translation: CATSRDRGTEAFF. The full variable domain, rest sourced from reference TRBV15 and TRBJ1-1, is DAMVIQNPRYQVTQFGKPVTLSCSQTLNHNVMYWYQQKSSQAPKLLFHYYDKDFNNEADTPDNFQSRRPNTSFCFLDIRSPGLGDTAMYLCATSRDRGTEAFFGQGTRLTVV.

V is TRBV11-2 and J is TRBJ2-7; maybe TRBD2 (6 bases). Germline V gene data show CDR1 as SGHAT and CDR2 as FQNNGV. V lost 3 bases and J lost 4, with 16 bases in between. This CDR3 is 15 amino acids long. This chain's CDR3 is CASSFHRDSFYEQYF. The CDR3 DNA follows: TGTGCCAGCAGCTTTCACCGGGACTCATTTTACGAGCAGTACTTC.

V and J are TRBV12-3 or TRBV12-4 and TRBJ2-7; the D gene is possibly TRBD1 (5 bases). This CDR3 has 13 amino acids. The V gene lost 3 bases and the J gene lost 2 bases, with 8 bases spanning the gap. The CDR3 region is CASSFTGTYEQYF. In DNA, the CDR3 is TGTGCCAGCAGTTTTACAGGTACCTACGAGCAGTACTTC.

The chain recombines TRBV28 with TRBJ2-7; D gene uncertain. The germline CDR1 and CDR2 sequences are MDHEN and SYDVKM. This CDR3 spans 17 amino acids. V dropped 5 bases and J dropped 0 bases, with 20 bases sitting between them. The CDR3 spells CASSPPGPISNSYEQYF. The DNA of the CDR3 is TGTGCCAGCAGTCCGCCTGGGCCTATTTCGAACTCCTACGAGCAGTACTTC.

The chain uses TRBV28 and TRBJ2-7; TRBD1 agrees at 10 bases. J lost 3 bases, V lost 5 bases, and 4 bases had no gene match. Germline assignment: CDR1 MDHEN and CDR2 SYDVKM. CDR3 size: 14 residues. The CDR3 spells CASSTTGGIYEQYF. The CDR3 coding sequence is TGTGCCAGCAGTACGACAGGGGGCATCTACGAGCAGTACTTC.

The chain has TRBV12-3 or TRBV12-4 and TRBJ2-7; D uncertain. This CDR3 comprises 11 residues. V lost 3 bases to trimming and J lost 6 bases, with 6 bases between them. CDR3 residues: CASSFLAEQYF. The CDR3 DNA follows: TGTGCCAGCAGTTTTTTAGCCGAGCAGTACTTC.

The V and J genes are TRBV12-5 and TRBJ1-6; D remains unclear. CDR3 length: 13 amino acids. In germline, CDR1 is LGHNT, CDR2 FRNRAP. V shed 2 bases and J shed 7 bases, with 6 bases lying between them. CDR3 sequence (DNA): TGTGCTAGTGGTTTGTACACAAATTCACCCCTCCACTTT. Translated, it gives CASGLYTNSPLHF. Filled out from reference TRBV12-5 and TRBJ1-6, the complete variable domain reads DARVTQTPRHKVTEMGQEVTMRCQPILGHNTVFWYRQTMMQGLELLAYFRNRAPLDDSGMPKDRFSAEMPDATLATLKIQPSEPRDSAVYFCASGLYTNSPLHFGNGTRLTVT.

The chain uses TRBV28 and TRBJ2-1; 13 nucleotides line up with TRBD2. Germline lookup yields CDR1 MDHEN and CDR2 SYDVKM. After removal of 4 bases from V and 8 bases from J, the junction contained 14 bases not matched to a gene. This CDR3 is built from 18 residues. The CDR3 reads CASSSWTRTSGSPHEQFF. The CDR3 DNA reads TGTGCCAGCAGTTCCTGGACTAGGACTAGCGGGAGCCCCCATGAGCAGTTCTTC.

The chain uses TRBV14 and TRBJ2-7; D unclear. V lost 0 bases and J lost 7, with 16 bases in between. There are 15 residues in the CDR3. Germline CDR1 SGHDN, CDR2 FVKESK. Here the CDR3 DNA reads TGTGCCAGCAGCCAAGAGTCCCAGGCAATGGAAGAGCAGTACTTC. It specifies CASSQESQAMEEQYF.

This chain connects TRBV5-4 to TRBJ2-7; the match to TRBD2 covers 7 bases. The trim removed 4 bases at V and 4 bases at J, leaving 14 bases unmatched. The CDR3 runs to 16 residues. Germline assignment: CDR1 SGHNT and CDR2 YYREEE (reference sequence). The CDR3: CASSRGVFGGNYEQYF. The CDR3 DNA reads TGTGCCAGCAGCCGGGGGGTGTTTGGCGGGAATTACGAGCAGTACTTC.

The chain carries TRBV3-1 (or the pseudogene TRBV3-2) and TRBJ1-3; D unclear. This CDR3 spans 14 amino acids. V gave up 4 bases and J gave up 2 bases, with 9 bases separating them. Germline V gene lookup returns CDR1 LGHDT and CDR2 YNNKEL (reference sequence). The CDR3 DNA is TGTGCCAGCAGCCGTTTAAGCACTGGAAACACCATATATTTT. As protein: CASSRLSTGNTIYF.

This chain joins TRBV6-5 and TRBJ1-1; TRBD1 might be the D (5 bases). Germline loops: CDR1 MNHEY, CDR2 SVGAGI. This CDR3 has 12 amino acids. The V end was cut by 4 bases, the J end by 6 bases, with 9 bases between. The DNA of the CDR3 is TGTGCCAGCAGTTTGGGGGGGGCTGAAGCTTTCTTT. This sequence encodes CASSLGGAEAFF.

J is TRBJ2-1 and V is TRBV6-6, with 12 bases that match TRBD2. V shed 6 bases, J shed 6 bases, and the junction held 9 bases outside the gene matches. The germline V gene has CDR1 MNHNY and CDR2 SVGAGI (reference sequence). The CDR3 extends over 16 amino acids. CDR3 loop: CASRTILAGGLNEQFF. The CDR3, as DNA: TGTGCCAGCAGAACGATACTAGCGGGAGGTCTCAATGAGCAGTTCTTC.

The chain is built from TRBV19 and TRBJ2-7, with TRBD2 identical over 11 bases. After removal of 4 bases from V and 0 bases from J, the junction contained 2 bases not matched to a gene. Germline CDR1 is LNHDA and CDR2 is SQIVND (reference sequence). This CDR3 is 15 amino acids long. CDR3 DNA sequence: TGTGCCAGTAGTAATGGACTAGCGGGCTCCTACGAGCAGTACTTC. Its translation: CASSNGLAGSYEQYF. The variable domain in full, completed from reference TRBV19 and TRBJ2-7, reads DGGITQSPKYLFRKEGQNVTLSCEQNLNHDAMYWYRQDPGQGLRLIYYSQIVNDFQKGDIAEGYSVSREKKESFPLTVTSAQKNPTAFYLCASSNGLAGSYEQYFGPGTRLTVT.

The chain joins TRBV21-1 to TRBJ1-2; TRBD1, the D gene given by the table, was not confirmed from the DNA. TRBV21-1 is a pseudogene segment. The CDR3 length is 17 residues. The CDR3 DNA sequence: TGTGCCAGCAGCAAACGCTACCAGGGGGCCCGCGCCTATGGCTACACCTTC. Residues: CASSKRYQGARAYGYTF.

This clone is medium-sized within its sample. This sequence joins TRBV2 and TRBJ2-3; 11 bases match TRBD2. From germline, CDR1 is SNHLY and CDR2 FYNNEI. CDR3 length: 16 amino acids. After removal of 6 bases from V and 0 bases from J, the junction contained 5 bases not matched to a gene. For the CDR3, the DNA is TGTGCCAGCAGGGCGACTAGCGGGGCTAGCACAGATACGCAGTATTTT. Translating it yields CASRATSGASTDTQYF.

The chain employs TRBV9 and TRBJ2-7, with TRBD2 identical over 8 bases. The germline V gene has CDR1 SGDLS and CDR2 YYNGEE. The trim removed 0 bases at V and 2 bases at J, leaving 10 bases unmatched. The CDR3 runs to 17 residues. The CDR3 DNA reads TGTGCCAGCAGCGTAGCGGCGGGAGGATCCCCCCCCTACGAGCAGTACTTC. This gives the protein CASSVAAGGSPPYEQYF. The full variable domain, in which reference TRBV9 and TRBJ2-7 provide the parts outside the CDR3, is DSGVTQTPKHLITATGQRVTLRCSPRSGDLSVYWYQQSLDQGLQFLIQYYNGEERAKGNILERFSAQQFPDLHSELNLSSLELGDSALYFCASSVAAGGSPPYEQYFGPGTRLTVT.

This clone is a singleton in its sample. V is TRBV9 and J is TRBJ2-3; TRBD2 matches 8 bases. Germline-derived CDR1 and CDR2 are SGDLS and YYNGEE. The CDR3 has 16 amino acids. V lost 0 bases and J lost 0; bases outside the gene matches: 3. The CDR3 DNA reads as TGTGCCAGCAGCGTAGCGTCTAGCGGGAGCACAGATACGCAGTATTTT. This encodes CASSVASSGSTDTQYF. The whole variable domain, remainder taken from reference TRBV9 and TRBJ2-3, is DSGVTQTPKHLITATGQRVTLRCSPRSGDLSVYWYQQSLDQGLQFLIQYYNGEERAKGNILERFSAQQFPDLHSELNLSSLELGDSALYFCASSVASSGSTDTQYFGPGTRLTVL.

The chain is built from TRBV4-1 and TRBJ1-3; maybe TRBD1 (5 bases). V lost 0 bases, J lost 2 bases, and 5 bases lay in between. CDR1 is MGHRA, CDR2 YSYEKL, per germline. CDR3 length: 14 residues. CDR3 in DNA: TGCGCCAGCAGCCAAGACAGGGCTGGAAACACCATATATTTT. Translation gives CASSQDRAGNTIYF.

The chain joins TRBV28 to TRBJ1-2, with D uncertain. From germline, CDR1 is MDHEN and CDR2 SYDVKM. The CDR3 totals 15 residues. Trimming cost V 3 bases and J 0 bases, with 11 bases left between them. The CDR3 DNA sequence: TGTGCCAGCAGTTTGGACGGAGGTACTAACTATGGCTACACCTTC. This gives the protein CASSLDGGTNYGYTF.

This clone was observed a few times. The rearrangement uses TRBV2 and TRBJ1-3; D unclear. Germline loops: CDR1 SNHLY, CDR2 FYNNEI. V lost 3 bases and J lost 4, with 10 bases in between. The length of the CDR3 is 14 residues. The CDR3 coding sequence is TGTGCCAGCAGTGATTTGTCAGGAGGAAACACCATATATTTT. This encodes CASSDLSGGNTIYF.

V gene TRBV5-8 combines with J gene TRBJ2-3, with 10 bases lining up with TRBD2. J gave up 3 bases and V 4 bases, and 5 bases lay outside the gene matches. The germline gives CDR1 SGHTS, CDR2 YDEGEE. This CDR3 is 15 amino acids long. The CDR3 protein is CASSGGLALTDTQYF. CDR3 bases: TGTGCCAGCAGCGGGGGACTAGCGTTAACAGATACGCAGTATTTT.